This T cell receptor beta chain came from a study of blood T cell repertoires in COVID-19. The overall study: The United States, Italy and Spain provided the acute and convalescent COVID-19 samples. The cDNA or gDNA used as material had been derived from T cells, B-cell-depleted T cells, or PBMCs.

Study processing details: Reference gene primer amplification gave estimated nucleated cell counts. Some clones are missing from TCRdb's copy, which holds only in-frame ones; the method was immunoSEQ multiplex PCR. The V and J calls and the clone size are those of that table, but D and trimming were determined from the DNA. Of about 240,000 clones in the sample, approximately 90% were seen once. This sequence was found in a man in his sixties who had recovered from COVID-19. The source material was peripheral blood.

CDR3 sequence: CASSEQEGKMAPLHF. CDR3 DNA: TGTGCCAGCAGTGAACAGGAAGGTAAAATGGCACCCCTCCACTTT. The rearrangement links TRBV6-1 to TRBJ1-6; D is ambiguous. Germline assignment: CDR1 MNHNS and CDR2 SASEGT. The V end was cut by 2 bases, the J end by 11 bases, with 16 bases between. The CDR3 runs to 15 residues.